This passage covers 17 T cell receptor beta chains from one sample sequenced in a study of blood T cells in healthy people across ages. A second roughly 6 to 12 cycle PCR used barcoded and J-beta primers. TCRdb reprocessed the 5' RACE reads via MiXCR and lists one record per CDR3 protein. The data show 750,000 to 1,000,000 distinct CDR3 sequences, with about 28% seen just once and 10% held by the top ten. Separately, the same data were catalogued under a study of T cells of mothers and their children.

The specimen was blood. These TCRs come from a woman between 40 and 50 years old in good health.

The chain carries TRBV12-3 or TRBV12-4 and TRBJ1-6, with D hard to call. Trimming pared 7 bases from V and 0 bases from J, leaving 13 bases between. The CDR3 loop spans 16 amino acids. This CDR3 is CASTPRSGSYNSPLHF. The CDR3 coding sequence is TGTGCCAGCACCCCTCGAAGCGGCTCCTATAATTCACCCCTCCACTTT.

This clonotype was counted many times. CDR3 amino acids: CAISDADLNTEAFF. The CDR3 DNA is TGTGCCATCAGTGATGCGGACTTGAACACTGAAGCTTTCTTT. The chain combines TRBV10-3 with TRBJ1-1; D is ambiguous. V lost 3 bases and J lost 0, with 8 bases in between. The CDR3 totals 14 residues. Looked up from germline, CDR1 is ENHRY and CDR2 is SYGVKD.

V gene TRBV24-1 combines with J gene TRBJ1-3; no firm D call. Per germline, CDR1 KGHDR and CDR2 SFDVKD. V lost 4 bases and J 4 bases, leaving 10 bases between the germline ends. This CDR3 region has 14 residues. This CDR3 reads CATSDPAGGNTIYF. The DNA of the CDR3 is TGTGCCACCAGTGACCCGGCGGGAGGAAACACCATATATTTT.

A few counts support this clonotype. The V call is TRBV5-5, the J call TRBJ2-4, with 7 bases fitting TRBD1. The DNA end lines up better with TRBJ2-7; the J call may be wrong. Germline loops: CDR1 SGHKS, CDR2 YYEKEE (reference sequence). The CDR3 contains 17 residues. For the CDR3, the DNA is TGTGCCAGCAGCCGCCCGGTCCCGGGACAGCGTTTCTACGAGCAGTACTTC. As protein: CASSRPVPGQRFYEQYF.

Note on this clonotype: Its ends do not fully match the called genes, so a read error is possible. The chain employs TRBV28 and TRBJ2-1; the D is unclear. CDR1 is MDHEN, CDR2 SYDVKM, per germline. This CDR3 contains 13 residues. The CDR3 protein is CASSLLPYSEQFF. The CDR3 DNA is TGTGCCAGCAGTTTACTCCCCTACAGTGAGCAGTTCTTC.

This clonotype was detected a few times. The chain joins TRBV28 to TRBJ2-5; D possibly matches TRBD1 or TRBD2 (6 bases each). The germline V and J ends were trimmed by 5 bases and 7 bases, with 20 bases remaining between them. This CDR3 is 15 amino acids long. Germline loops: CDR1 MDHEN, CDR2 SYDVKM. The CDR3 region is CASSRPLRGGGTQYF. DNA for the CDR3: TGTGCCAGCAGTCGACCCCTAAGAGGGGGAGGGACCCAGTACTTC.

In DNA, the CDR3 is TGTGCCAGCAGTCTCTATGGTCGGGGGGCCGGGACTGAAGCTTTCTTT. Translating gives CASSLYGRGAGTEAFF. The chain recombines TRBV28 with TRBJ1-1; D is perhaps TRBD1 (6 bases). The CDR3 length is 16 residues. Trimming took 5 bases from V and 5 from J, leaving 21 bases between them. Germline V gene sequence: CDR1 MDHEN, CDR2 SYDVKM.

The DNA of the CDR3 is TGTGCCAGCGCTAGCGGGGGGAAGCAGTATTTT. Translating it yields CASASGGKQYF. The chain uses TRBV7-2 and TRBJ2-3; TRBD2 matches at 11 bases. The V gene's germline CDR1 is SGHTA and CDR2 FQGNSA. The CDR3 length is 11 residues. Unmatched junction bases numbered 3, after V lost 8 bases and J lost 11 bases.

This clonotype was seen ten or more times. The CDR3 nucleotides are TGCAGTGCTAGAGATTACGGGACAGGGGTGGGGGAGACCCAGTACTTC. It specifies CSARDYGTGVGETQYF. The chain recombines TRBV20-1 with TRBJ2-5, with 10 positions matching TRBD1. CDR3 length: 16 amino acids. The V gene's germline CDR1 is DFQATT and CDR2 SNEGSKA (reference sequence). V was pared by 0 bases and J by 5 bases, with 9 bases of the junction left unmatched.

The chain employs TRBV13 and TRBJ2-1; D remains unclear. With 5 bases removed from V and 5 bases from J, the gap between germline ends came to 10 bases. CDR1 PRHDT and CDR2 FYEKMQ come from the germline V gene (reference sequence). CDR3 size: 13 residues. The DNA for the CDR3 is TGTGCCAGCAGCCCCGTCGGCCACAATGAGCAGTTCTTC. Its protein product is CASSPVGHNEQFF.

This chain links TRBV29-1 with TRBJ2-1, with TRBD1 matching 8 bases. CDR3 size: 13 residues. Germline V gene lookup returns CDR1 SQVTM and CDR2 ANQGSEA. V shed 8 bases, J shed 5 bases, and the junction held 8 bases outside the gene matches. CDR3 sequence reads: CSFSRDRNNEQFF. The CDR3 nucleotides read TGCAGCTTTTCCCGGGACAGGAACAATGAGCAGTTCTTC.

This chain uses TRBV7-9 with TRBJ2-5, with 7 bases aligning to TRBD2. Germline lookup yields CDR1 SEHNR and CDR2 FQNEAQ (reference sequence). The CDR3 totals 15 residues. Trimming cost V 4 bases and J 6 bases; bases outside gene matches: 11. CDR3 region: CASSSAAAGVQTQYF. The CDR3 nucleotides read TGTGCCAGCAGCTCAGCGGCCGCGGGAGTCCAGACCCAGTACTTC.

This clonotype appeared a few times. The chain carries TRBV6-6 and TRBJ1-6; 9 nucleotides match TRBD1. V was pared by 7 bases and J by 8 bases, with 3 bases of the junction left unmatched. Germline-derived CDR1 and CDR2 are MNHNY and SVGAGI (reference sequence). The CDR3 consists of 13 residues. This CDR3 is CASNGQGYSPLHF. The CDR3 DNA sequence: TGTGCCAGCAACGGACAGGGGTATTCACCCCTCCACTTT.

This clonotype was counted between two and nine times. The chain carries TRBV18 and TRBJ1-2, with TRBD1 as a possible D gene (6 bases). Germline lookup yields CDR1 KGHSH and CDR2 LQKENI. Trimming shortened V by 4 bases and J by 4 bases, and 16 bases separated the two germline ends. This CDR3 contains 15 residues. CDR3 DNA sequence: TGTGCCAGCTCACGGCGGGACACCGCTACCTATGGCTACACCTTC. Protein product: CASSRRDTATYGYTF.

This clonotype was observed at least ten times. In DNA form, the CDR3 reads TGTGCCAGCAGTTTTGAACCGAACTATGGCTACACCTTC. Protein sequence: CASSFEPNYGYTF. The chain recombines TRBV28 with TRBJ1-2; the D is unclear. CDR3 length equals 13 residues. V was cut by 3 bases and J by 2 bases, with 7 bases left in between. Germline V gene sequence: CDR1 MDHEN, CDR2 SYDVKM.

This chain connects TRBV10-3 to TRBJ1-1; D remains ambiguous. The CDR3 is 13 amino acids. Per the germline V gene, CDR1 is ENHRY and CDR2 is SYGVKD. Trimming cost V 0 bases and J 4 bases, with 6 bases left between them. The CDR3 coding sequence is TGTGCCATCAGTGAGTCAACAGCCACTGAAGCTTTCTTT. Amino acid sequence: CAISESTATEAFF.

This clonotype was counted at least ten times. The chain employs TRBV7-2 and TRBJ2-1; unclear D gene. The V and J ends lost 7 bases and 4 bases respectively, with 5 bases between them. Per germline, CDR1 SGHTA and CDR2 FQGNSA. The CDR3 covers 11 residues. CDR3 nucleotide sequence: TGTGCCAGCACCGAGTACAATGAGCAGTTCTTC. Protein sequence: CASTEYNEQFF.